This T cell receptor (beta chain) was identified during a study of blood T cell repertoires in COVID-19. The overall study: Both acute and convalescent COVID-19 samples were obtained from the United States, Italy and Spain. PBMCs, B-cell-depleted T cells, or T cells provided the cDNA or gDNA that made up the material.

Per the original methods: Amplifying reference gene primers gave estimates of nucleated cell counts. Assay: immunoSEQ multiplex PCR; the TCRdb copy retains only in-frame clones and omits some. The V and J calls and the clone size are those of that table, but D and trimming were determined from the DNA. The sample lists more than 95,000 clones, more than 80% occurring once. V was shortened by 5 bases and J by 2 bases, with 16 bases between the two germline ends. The germline V gene encodes CDR1 MNHEY and CDR2 SMNVEV (reference sequence). The CDR3 contains 16 residues. This chain uses TRBV27 with TRBJ1-5, with D unclear. The sequence came from a man between 60 and 70 years old with acute or convalescent COVID-19. The source material was peripheral blood. CDR3 amino acids: CASSPITEGGNQPQHF. As DNA, the CDR3 is TGTGCCAGCAGTCCAATAACCGAAGGAGGCAATCAGCCCCAGCATTTT.